What follows are 15 T cell receptor beta chains derived from one specimen sequenced in a study of blood T cells in healthy people across ages. Using a J-beta primer mix together with a sample-barcoded 5' primer, a second PCR was run for about 7 to 12 cycles. TCRdb used MiXCR to reprocess the 5' RACE reads, holding one entry per CDR3 protein. The data contain hundreds of thousands of distinct CDR3 sequences, 58% of them singletons. The specimen was blood. Receptors were obtained from a man in his sixties in good health.

V gene TRBV5-1 combines with J gene TRBJ2-4, with 7 bases lining up with TRBD2. V lost 3 bases to trimming and J lost 1 base; unmatched junction nucleotides: 7. Germline assignment: CDR1 SGHRS and CDR2 YFSETQ. The CDR3 is made up of 16 amino acids. CDR3 sequence reads: CASSSPREGAKNIQYF. The CDR3 DNA reads as TGCGCCAGCAGCTCTCCGAGGGAGGGGGCCAAAAACATTCAGTACTTC.

The table lists this clonotype with a few counts. The rearrangement joins TRBV9 to TRBJ2-1; 12 nucleotides align to TRBD2. Germline V gene data show CDR1 as SGDLS and CDR2 as YYNGEE. Losses at the gene ends were 6 bases for V and 1 base for J; bases not matched to a gene: 14. The CDR3 loop spans 19 amino acids. The CDR3, as DNA: TGTGCCAGCACGGAGCGTGCTAGCGGGGGGGCGGGGTCCTACAATGAGCAGTTCTTC. Its protein is CASTERASGGAGSYNEQFF.

The chain is built from TRBV24-1 and TRBJ2-1; D is possibly TRBD2 (6 bases). The germline CDR1 and CDR2 sequences are KGHDR and SFDVKD. Trimming left V 4 bases short and J 5 bases short, with 11 bases between. The CDR3 sequence is 14 residues long. The CDR3: CATSEPGLNNEQFF. CDR3 sequence (DNA): TGTGCCACCAGTGAACCGGGACTCAACAATGAGCAGTTCTTC.

This clonotype showed up just a few times. This chain links TRBV11-1 with TRBJ2-1; perhaps TRBD1 as D (6 bases). CDR1 SGHAT and CDR2 FQDESV come from the germline V gene (reference sequence). The V gene lost 5 bases and the J gene lost 7 bases, with 18 bases spanning the gap. The CDR3 runs 15 residues. CDR3 bases: TGTGCCAGCAGCGCTCAGACAGGCCCCGGGAATGAGCAGTTCTTC. This sequence encodes CASSAQTGPGNEQFF.

This clonotype was detected a few times. The chain links TRBV5-5 to TRBJ2-4; either TRBD1 or TRBD2 may supply D (5 bases each). The V and J ends lost 4 bases and 0 bases respectively, with 11 bases between them. The germline gives CDR1 SGHKS, CDR2 YYEKEE (reference sequence). This CDR3 has 15 amino acids. The CDR3 protein is CASSPPGTAKNIQYF. The CDR3 DNA reads as TGTGCCAGCAGCCCACCTGGGACAGCCAAAAACATTCAGTACTTC.

The genes are TRBV20-1 and TRBJ2-7; 10 nucleotides align to TRBD1. J was trimmed by 2 bases and V by 6 bases; bases with no gene match: 7. The CDR3 totals 14 residues. Looked up from germline, CDR1 is DFQATT and CDR2 is SNEGSKA (reference sequence). The CDR3: CSAKRDRGTYEQYF. CDR3 DNA: TGCAGTGCCAAGCGGGACAGGGGAACCTACGAGCAGTACTTC.

The chain carries TRBV5-1 and TRBJ2-3; 8 bases align to TRBD1. The CDR3 is 14 residues long. Germline CDR1 and CDR2: SGHRS and YFSETQ. Trimming at V came to 3 bases and at J to 5 bases, leaving 5 bases not matched to a gene. CDR3 protein: CASSWSDRVDTQYF. CDR3 coding DNA: TGCGCCAGCAGCTGGTCGGACAGGGTAGATACGCAGTATTTT.

The chain combines TRBV24-1 with TRBJ2-2; TRBD1 matches 8 bases. V lost 3 bases and J lost 4; bases outside the gene matches: 3. CDR1 and CDR2 from the germline V gene are KGHDR and SFDVKD. The CDR3 sequence is 15 residues long. CDR3 sequence: CATSDDRGPTGELFF. The CDR3 DNA follows: TGTGCCACCAGTGATGACAGGGGTCCCACCGGGGAGCTGTTTTTT.

The chain couples TRBV27 to TRBJ2-5; D perhaps matches TRBD2 (5 bases). This CDR3 is 13 amino acids long. Deletions cut 7 bases from V and 4 bases from J, with 13 bases between. Germline lookup yields CDR1 MNHEY and CDR2 SMNVEV (reference sequence). CDR3 DNA sequence: TGTGCCAGCATGTCCGGGGATAGAGAGACCCAGTACTTC. Protein product: CASMSGDRETQYF.

This sequence joins TRBV4-1 and TRBJ2-5, with TRBD1 matching over 9 bases. CDR1 is MGHRA and CDR2 is YSYEKL in the germline V gene. The J segment lost 4 bases and the V segment lost 1 base, leaving 10 bases of the junction unmatched. The CDR3 totals 17 residues. CDR3 sequence: CASSQATLGQGTETQYF. In DNA, the CDR3 is TGCGCCAGCAGCCAAGCTACATTAGGACAGGGGACAGAGACCCAGTACTTC.

This clonotype showed up just once. V is TRBV9 and J is TRBJ2-1, with TRBD2 identical over 11 bases. V was pared by 4 bases and J by 2 bases, with 11 bases of the junction left unmatched. This CDR3 spans 18 amino acids. CDR1 SGDLS and CDR2 YYNGEE come from the germline V gene. CDR3 sequence: CASSRGLAGGQPYNEQFF. The CDR3, as DNA: TGTGCCAGCAGCCGGGGCCTAGCGGGGGGCCAACCCTACAATGAGCAGTTCTTC.

Remarks on this clonotype: At one boundary the junction diverges from the germline segment, which might be a read error. The chain employs TRBV7-2 and TRBJ2-7; 11 bases are shared with TRBD2. CDR1 and CDR2 (germline): SGHTA, FQGNSA. The CDR3 is 15 residues long. The CDR3 reads CASSLASGGFYEQYF. For the CDR3, the DNA is TGTGCCAGCAGCCTAGCTAGCGGGGGGTTTTACGAGCAGTACTTC. Using reference TRBV7-2 and TRBJ2-7 for the parts outside the CDR3, the full variable domain is GAGVSQSPSNKVTEKGKDVELRCDPISGHTALYWYRQSLGQGLEFLIYFQGNSAPDKSGLPSDRFSAERTGGSVSTLTIQRTQQEDSAVYLCASSLASGGFYEQYFGPGTRLTVT.

This clonotype was detected only a few times. This rearrangement joins TRBV9 to TRBJ2-5; 7 bases line up with TRBD1. V lost 0 bases to trimming and J lost 4 bases; unmatched junction nucleotides: 6. Germline-derived CDR1 and CDR2 are SGDLS and YYNGEE. This CDR3 is 15 amino acids long. CDR3 in DNA: TGTGCCAGCAGCGTAGATTACAGGGGTGGAGAGACCCAGTACTTC. This codes for CASSVDYRGGETQYF.

V and J are TRBV15 and TRBJ2-1; 8 nucleotides line up with TRBD2. The germline gives CDR1 LNHNV, CDR2 YYDKDF (reference sequence). The ends lost 3 bases at V and 7 bases at J; junction bases unmatched: 5. The CDR3 sequence is 14 residues long. CDR3 bases: TGTGCCACCAGCAGCGGGGGGGCATGGAATGAGCAGTTCTTC. This codes for CATSSGGAWNEQFF.

This clonotype was detected many times. This chain connects TRBV29-1 to TRBJ2-5; 11 bases align to TRBD1. The CDR3 totals 14 residues. With 4 bases clipped from V and 5 bases from J, the junction kept 6 bases outside the gene matches. Germline values: CDR1 SQVTM, CDR2 ANQGSEA. CDR3 DNA sequence: TGCAGCGTTGGGGACAGGGGGGCGGGGGAGACCCAGTACTTC. Its translation: CSVGDRGAGETQYF.